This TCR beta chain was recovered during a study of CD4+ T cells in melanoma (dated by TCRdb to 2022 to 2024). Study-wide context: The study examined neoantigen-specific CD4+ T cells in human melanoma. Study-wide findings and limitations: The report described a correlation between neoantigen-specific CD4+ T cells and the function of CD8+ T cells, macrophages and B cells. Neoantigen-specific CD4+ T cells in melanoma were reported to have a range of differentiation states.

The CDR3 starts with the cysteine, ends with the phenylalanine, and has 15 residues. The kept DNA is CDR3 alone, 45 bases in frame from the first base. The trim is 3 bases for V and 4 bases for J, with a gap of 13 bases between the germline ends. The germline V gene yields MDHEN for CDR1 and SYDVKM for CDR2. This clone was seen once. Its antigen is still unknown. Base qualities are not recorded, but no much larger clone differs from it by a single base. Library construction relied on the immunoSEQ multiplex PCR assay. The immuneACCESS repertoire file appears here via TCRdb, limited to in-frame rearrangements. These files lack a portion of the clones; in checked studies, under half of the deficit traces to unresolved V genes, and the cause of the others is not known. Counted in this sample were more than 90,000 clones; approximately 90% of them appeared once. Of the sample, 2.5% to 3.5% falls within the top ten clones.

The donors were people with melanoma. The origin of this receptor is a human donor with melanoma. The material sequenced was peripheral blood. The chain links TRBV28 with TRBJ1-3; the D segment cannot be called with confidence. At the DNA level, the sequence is TGTGCCAGCAGTTTTGATCTTCCTAAGGGAAACACCATATATTTT. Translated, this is CASSFDLPKGNTIYF.